Detailed here is one TCR beta chain. This clonotype has a handful of counts. Its antigen has not been determined. No base qualities exist here, and no much larger clone lies one base off it. The 40 or so donors, aged about 6 to 95 years, were systemically healthy Caucasian individuals from Russia. About 9.1 milliliters of peripheral blood were collected from each donor into EDTA-treated Vacutainer tubes. Ficoll-Paque density-gradient centrifugation was used to isolate PBMCs, with at least 6.5 million per sample. Total RNA, at least 5 micrograms per sample, was extracted from PBMCs with Trizol reagent. For every donor, flow cytometry on a PBMC aliquot measured the percentage of naive CD45RAhigh/CD27high T cells. This sample was included in a study of blood T cells in healthy people across ages (dated by TCRdb to the mid-2010s). Context from the whole study: In model experiments, template switching captured roughly one uniquely barcoded TCR beta cDNA molecule for every two T cells. Using deep sequencing normalized with unique cDNA molecular identifiers, the study measured how TCR beta repertoire diversity changes with age. Donors of different ages were randomly distributed across sequencing lanes to avoid experimental bias. Donors were grouped into four age groups: young (average approximately 15 years), middle-aged (39), aged (62) and long-lived (approximately 75). The study analyzed two additional independent replicas of 1 million unique cDNA reads from the same blood draw for two donors, one aged 18 to 29 and one aged 80 or older. General findings and caveats noted by the study authors: There was a strong correlation between observed TCR beta diversity and the percentage of naive T cells measured by flow cytometry. Conclusive comparison of naive and antigen-experienced compartments was prevented by the profiling of bulk unsorted PBMCs. Observed TCR beta diversity per million T cells fell roughly linearly with age, and a significant reduction was already apparent by age roughly 41. Because the CMV infection status of the donors was unknown, age-related changes in expanded clonotypes may potentially have been confounded. Estimates of total diversity from one million sequenced T cells were regarded as lower bounds and underestimates. The long-lived group showed more naive CD4+ T cells, fewer expanded clones and increased TCR diversity than the aged group, suggesting age selection.

The junction shows trimming of 7 bases on V and 4 bases on J, plus 8 bases between the germline ends. CDR3 length: 12 amino acids, cysteine to phenylalanine. Only the CDR3 portion is preserved as DNA: 36 bases, with reading frame beginning at the first base. Libraries were prepared through 5' RACE. Sequencing instrument: Illumina HiSeq 2500. A second PCR of about 6 to 11 cycles was run with a J-beta primer mix and a sample-barcoded 5' primer. Each TCR beta cDNA molecule received a unique molecular identifier from a template-switch 5' adaptor carrying 12 random nucleotides. Each sample yielded at least 2.5 million CDR3-containing paired-end reads. All of the RNA was converted into first-strand cDNA using the Mint cDNA synthesis kit, with a TRBC-specific oligonucleotide serving as the primer. Following uracil-DNA glycosylase treatment, a first 18-cycle PCR with universal primers M1SS and BC2_uni_R was performed on all cDNA. In the source study's methods: For normalization, 1 million high-quality reads were randomly selected from each sample, with every read carrying a distinct molecular identifier. Reads with shared molecular identifiers were discarded instead of being binned into consensus sequences. MiTCR, set to a Q25 quality threshold and the strictest error-elimination algorithm, was used for CDR3 identification, clonotype clustering and error correction. A nonparametric unseen species model with Euler transformation was used to estimate lower-bound total TCR beta diversity. Using fastp at Q25 and MiXCR, TCRdb reprocessed the public reads and kept productive beta chains. Identical CDR3 protein sequences are pooled into one entry, listed with their most common genes and DNA. None of the V and J calls come from the authors' own analysis; TCRdb made them. Here the sample has 1.2 million to 1.5 million distinct CDR3 sequences; roughly 40% occur a single time. Under 8% of the sample lies in the top ten.

The chain couples TRBV12-3 or TRBV12-4 to TRBJ2-1, and possibly TRBD2, on 6 matching bases. The receptor's source is a woman aged 18 to 35 in good health. What was sequenced was blood. The sequenced DNA: TGTGCCAGCACCGGGAGTTACAATGAGCAGTTCTTC. This is translated as CASTGSYNEQFF.